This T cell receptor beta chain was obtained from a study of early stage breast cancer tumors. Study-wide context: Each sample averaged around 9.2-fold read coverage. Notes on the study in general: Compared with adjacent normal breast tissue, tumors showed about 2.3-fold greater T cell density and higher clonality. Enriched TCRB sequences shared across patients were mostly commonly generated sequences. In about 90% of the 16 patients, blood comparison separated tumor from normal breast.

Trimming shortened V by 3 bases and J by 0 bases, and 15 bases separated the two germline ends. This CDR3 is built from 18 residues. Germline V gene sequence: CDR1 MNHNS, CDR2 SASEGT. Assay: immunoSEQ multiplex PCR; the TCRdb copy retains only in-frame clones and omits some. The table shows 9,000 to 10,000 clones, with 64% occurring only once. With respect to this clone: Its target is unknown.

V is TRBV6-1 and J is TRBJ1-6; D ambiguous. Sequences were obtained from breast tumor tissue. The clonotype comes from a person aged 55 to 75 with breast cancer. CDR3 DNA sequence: TGTGCCAGCAGTGATTACCCATCAGAATCCTCCTATAATTCACCCCTCCACTTT. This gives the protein CASSDYPSESSYNSPLHF.